This T cell receptor (beta chain) came from a study of shared clonotypes between healthy human individuals. Sequencing used immunoSEQ multiplex PCR; TCRdb keeps in-frame clones, though not all of them. The data contain more than 2 million clones, 95% of them singletons. This CDR3 has 15 amino acids. Trimming removed 5 bases from V and 3 bases from J, with 16 bases in between. Germline-derived CDR1 and CDR2 are LNHNV and YYDKDF (reference sequence). Input material: naive CD4+ T cells sorted from blood. Subset in this sample: CD45RA+ positively selected. This TCR derives from a man aged 18 to 30 in good health. This sequence joins TRBV15 and TRBJ1-1, with D uncertain. CDR3 sequence reads: CATSRQALRDTEAFF. The CDR3 DNA reads as TGTGCCACCAGCCGACAAGCGCTTCGGGACACTGAAGCTTTCTTT.